The subject of this entry is one T cell receptor beta chain. The protocol was immunoSEQ multiplex PCR, while the TCRdb copy is restricted to in-frame clones and leaves out a portion. The table has some 130,000 clones, 90% to 95% seen once; the top ten hold approximately 6.5%. This record belongs to a study of T cell responses to AZD1222 COVID-19 vaccine. V was clipped by 4 bases and J by 3 bases, with 18 bases between them. The length of the CDR3 is 16 residues. Germline lookup yields CDR1 MNHNS and CDR2 SASEGT. This chain connects TRBV6-1 to TRBJ1-1, with TRBD1 as a possible D gene (6 bases). The receptor's source is an adult who received the AZD1222 COVID-19 vaccine. This sample comprised peripheral blood, obtained 28 days after the second AZD1222 dose. Here the CDR3 reads CASSATGWLMDTEAFF. In DNA, the CDR3 is TGTGCCAGCAGTGCTACAGGGTGGTTGATGGACACTGAAGCTTTCTTT.